Presented here are 26 T cell receptor beta chains from one specimen sequenced in a study of shared clonotypes between healthy human individuals (dated by TCRdb to the early 2020s). Library prep was done by the immunoSEQ multiplex PCR assay. Imported from immuneACCESS, the table was reduced by TCRdb to in-frame sequences with V and J called. These copies leave out some clones; in studies compared against another copy, an unresolved V gene accounts for under half, and the cause of the remainder is not known. For this sample there are about 640,000 clones; about two thirds appear just once. The top ten hold 1.8% of the sample. The material sequenced was memory CD4+ T cells sorted from blood. The intended sense of this specimen's cell subset or site label: CD45RA-negative fraction. The receptors originated from a young woman in good health.

The V gene is TRBV19, the J gene TRBJ1-5; D gene ambiguous. The CDR3 spans 14 residues. Trimming took off 4 bases at V and 5 bases at J, with 12 bases between the two ends. Germline lookup yields CDR1 LNHDA and CDR2 SQIVND (reference sequence). This chain's CDR3 is CASSTGWSYQPQHF. DNA of the CDR3: TGTGCCAGTAGTACCGGATGGTCCTATCAGCCCCAGCATTTT.

In this sample, this clone turned up once. V is TRBV27 and J is TRBJ1-4, with TRBD1 matching 8 bases. Germline V gene lookup returns CDR1 MNHEY and CDR2 SMNVEV (reference sequence). This CDR3 contains 13 residues. J gave up 8 bases and V 8 bases, and 7 bases lay outside the gene matches. The CDR3 loop is CASSGQGGEKLFF. The CDR3 nucleotides read TGTGCCAGCTCTGGACAGGGAGGGGAAAAACTGTTTTTT.

This chain uses TRBV7-8 with TRBJ1-2; tentative D call: TRBD1 (6 bases). V lost 2 bases and J lost 7, with 23 bases in between. This CDR3 region has 17 residues. In germline, CDR1 is SGHVS, CDR2 FQNEAQ. The CDR3, as DNA: TGTGCCAGCAGCTTATTTTCCTCAACAGGGCAGGTCGGTGGCTACACCTTC. As protein: CASSLFSSTGQVGGYTF. Drawing the rest from reference TRBV7-8 and TRBJ1-2, the complete variable domain is GAGVSQSPRYKVAKRGQDVALRCDPISGHVSLFWYQQALGQGPEFLTYFQNEAQLDKSGLPSDRFFAERPEGSVSTLKIQRTQQEDSAVYLCASSLFSSTGQVGGYTFGSGTRLTVV.

This clone was detected ten times or more. The chain combines TRBV5-1 with TRBJ2-2; weak D call: TRBD2 (6 bases). Trimming removed 0 bases from V and 3 bases from J, with 12 bases in between. The CDR3 runs to 16 residues. Germline V gene lookup returns CDR1 SGHRS and CDR2 YFSETQ. This CDR3 is CASSLDVSGHTGELFF. The CDR3 coding sequence is TGCGCCAGCAGCTTGGACGTTAGCGGACACACCGGGGAGCTGTTTTTT.

The chain combines TRBV6-5 with TRBJ1-1; 7 nucleotides line up with TRBD1. After removal of 5 bases from V and 1 base from J, the junction contained 7 bases not matched to a gene. Germline V gene lookup returns CDR1 MNHEY and CDR2 SVGAGI. The CDR3 is 15 amino acids. The DNA for the CDR3 is TGTGCCAGCAGTAAGAGACAGGGCCCGAACACTGAAGCTTTCTTT. As protein: CASSKRQGPNTEAFF.

The chain uses TRBV25-1 and TRBJ2-1, with D possibly matching TRBD2 (5 bases). V was pared by 3 bases and J by 8 bases, with 8 bases between. From germline, CDR1 is MGHDK and CDR2 SYGVNS. The CDR3 runs 12 residues. The CDR3 reads CASSDRRDEQFF. The CDR3 DNA reads as TGTGCCAGCAGTGACCGGCGGGATGAGCAGTTCTTC.

This clone was counted once. The chain carries TRBV7-6 and TRBJ1-1; D is unclear. The CDR3 runs to 11 residues. The germline V gene encodes CDR1 SGHVS and CDR2 FNYEAQ. Trimming cost V 1 base and J 8 bases, with 5 bases left between them. The CDR3: CASSLGQEAFF. DNA of the CDR3: TGTGCCAGCAGCTTAGGCCAGGAAGCTTTCTTT. Variable domain in full (rest from reference TRBV7-6 and TRBJ1-1): GAGVSQSPRYKVTKRGQDVALRCDPISGHVSLYWYRQALGQGPEFLTYFNYEAQQDKSGLPNDRFSAERPEGSISTLTIQRTEQRDSAMYRCASSLGQEAFFGQGTRLTVV.

This clone was found a few times. The V and J genes are TRBV28 and TRBJ1-5, with D perhaps matching TRBD1 (5 bases). Germline loops: CDR1 MDHEN, CDR2 SYDVKM. The CDR3 runs to 15 residues. V was shortened by 5 bases and J by 4 bases, with 15 bases between the two germline ends. CDR3 loop: CASSPPRAGNQPQHF. The DNA for the CDR3 is TGTGCCAGCAGTCCCCCCAGGGCGGGAAATCAGCCCCAGCATTTT.

V gene TRBV10-2 combines with J gene TRBJ1-2, with 10 nucleotides matching TRBD1. The V gene end was trimmed by 4 bases and the J gene end by 7 bases; junction bases not matched to a gene: 3. CDR1 and CDR2 (germline): WSHSY, SAAADI. The CDR3 loop spans 13 amino acids. The CDR3 here is CASSGQGAFGYTF. The DNA for the CDR3 is TGCGCCAGCAGTGGACAGGGGGCGTTTGGCTACACCTTC.

As regards this clone: Other DNA sequences in this specimen translate into the identical CDR3. This chain connects TRBV28 to TRBJ2-7; unclear D gene. Trimming stripped 8 bases from V and 3 bases from J, with 2 bases between. CDR1 is MDHEN and CDR2 is SYDVKM in the germline V gene. The CDR3 extends over 9 amino acids. DNA of the CDR3: TGTGCCAGCGGCTACGAGCAGTACTTC. Its translation: CASGYEQYF.

The genes are TRBV29-1 and TRBJ1-5; a possible D gene is TRBD1 (5 bases). Germline V gene sequence: CDR1 SQVTM, CDR2 ANQGSEA. The CDR3 spans 14 residues. V was trimmed by 6 bases and J by 0 bases, leaving 12 bases between them. CDR3 bases: TGCAGCGTGGCGTACGACAGTAGCAATCAGCCCCAGCATTTT. This codes for CSVAYDSSNQPQHF. Complete variable domain (other parts from reference TRBV29-1 and TRBJ1-5): SAVISQKPSRDICQRGTSLTIQCQVDSQVTMMFWYRQQPGQSLTLIATANQGSEATYESGFVIDKFPISRPNLTFSTLTVSNMSPEDSSIYLCSVAYDSSNQPQHFGDGTRLSIL.

This clone has a handful of counts. The J gene is TRBJ2-7, the V gene TRBV6-6; D gene unclear. Germline V CDR1 and CDR2: MNHNY, SVGAGI (reference sequence). Trimming pared 5 bases from V and 5 bases from J, leaving 16 bases between. The CDR3 runs 14 residues. CDR3 in amino acids: CASSTPTASDEQYF. The CDR3, as DNA: TGTGCCAGCAGTACGCCTACAGCATCGGACGAGCAGTACTTC.

V gene TRBV5-4 combines with J gene TRBJ2-1, with D tentatively TRBD2 (6 bases). CDR3 size: 16 residues. Germline V gene lookup returns CDR1 SGHNT and CDR2 YYREEE (reference sequence). Trimming took 1 base from V and 2 from J, leaving 13 bases between them. CDR3 sequence: CASSLTAGGTYNEQFF. The CDR3 coding sequence is TGTGCCAGCAGCTTGACAGCGGGTGGAACCTACAATGAGCAGTTCTTC.

This clone was observed a handful of times. The chain has TRBV14 and TRBJ2-7, with 7 bases fitting TRBD1. Germline CDR1 reads SGHDN; CDR2 reads FVKESK. The V and J ends lost 4 bases and 4 bases, in that order; junction bases with no gene match: 10. This CDR3 is built from 15 residues. In nucleotides, the CDR3 is TGTGCCAGCAGCCTCCTCAGACAGGGCTCGTACGAGCAGTACTTC. Amino acids: CASSLLRQGSYEQYF.

This clone was recorded only once. V usage is TRBV6-1 and J usage is TRBJ2-7; D is possibly TRBD1 or TRBD2 (6 bases each). V lost 2 bases to trimming and J lost 4 bases, with 21 bases between them. The CDR3 runs 17 residues. The germline V gene encodes CDR1 MNHNS and CDR2 SASEGT. CDR3 in amino acids: CASSEKSGFLGGYEQYF. The DNA for the CDR3 is TGTGCCAGCAGTGAAAAGAGCGGGTTCCTAGGGGGATACGAGCAGTACTTC.

The chain is built from TRBV15 and TRBJ2-1; tentatively, D is TRBD2 (5 bases). Germline V gene lookup returns CDR1 LNHNV and CDR2 YYDKDF (reference sequence). Trimming left V 1 base short and J 3 bases short, with 13 bases between. The CDR3 contains 16 residues. The CDR3 loop is CATSRAREGNYNEQFF. In DNA form, the CDR3 reads TGTGCCACCAGCAGAGCCCGAGAGGGAAACTACAATGAGCAGTTCTTC.

In this sample, this clone turned up many times. The rearrangement uses TRBV30 and TRBJ2-1, with 9 bases lining up with TRBD2. The CDR3 extends over 15 amino acids. The V and J ends lost 4 bases and 5 bases, in that order; junction bases with no gene match: 9. Germline V gene data show CDR1 as GTSNPN and CDR2 as SVGIG (reference sequence). This chain's CDR3 is CAWTRKGLADNEQFF. CDR3 nucleotide sequence: TGTGCCTGGACCCGAAAGGGACTAGCAGACAATGAGCAGTTCTTC.

In DNA form, the CDR3 reads TGTGCCAGCAGCCCCCATCCAGGCATGCCTAGCACAGATACGCAGTATTTT. Its translation: CASSPHPGMPSTDTQYF. The J gene is TRBJ2-3, the V gene TRBV6-4; D gene unclear. The CDR3 runs 17 residues. Germline lookup yields CDR1 MRHNA and CDR2 SNTAGT. Trimming stripped 6 bases from V and 0 bases from J, with 19 bases between.

This clone was detected only once. The chain couples TRBV23-1 to TRBJ2-5; D may be TRBD1 or TRBD2 (6 bases each). TRBV23-1 is sorted into the ORF group, with uncertain function. V was cut by 2 bases and J by 4 bases, with 17 bases left in between. The CDR3 is 16 residues long. As DNA, the CDR3 is TGCGCCAGCAGTCAAGCGGGACACACGAGGGGAGAGACCCAGTACTTC. It yields the protein CASSQAGHTRGETQYF.

This clone turned up a few times. The chain joins TRBV15 to TRBJ1-4; D gene uncertain. V lost 0 bases, J lost 4 bases, and 18 bases lay in between. In germline, CDR1 is LNHNV, CDR2 YYDKDF (reference sequence). CDR3 length equals 18 residues. The CDR3 sequence: CATSRDAAADAINEKLFF. Here the CDR3 DNA reads TGTGCCACCAGCAGAGATGCGGCAGCTGATGCCATTAATGAAAAACTGTTTTTT. The whole variable domain, remainder taken from reference TRBV15 and TRBJ1-4, is DAMVIQNPRYQVTQFGKPVTLSCSQTLNHNVMYWYQQKSSQAPKLLFHYYDKDFNNEADTPDNFQSRRPNTSFCFLDIRSPGLGDTAMYLCATSRDAAADAINEKLFFGSGTQLSVL.

The gene calls are TRBV7-6 and TRBJ2-7; 9 bases are a match to TRBD1. CDR3 length: 14 amino acids. V lost 5 bases to trimming and J lost 2 bases; unmatched junction nucleotides: 4. Germline-derived CDR1 and CDR2 are SGHVS and FNYEAQ. CDR3 coding DNA: TGTGCCAGCAGCGCAAACAGGGGGCCCTACGAGCAGTACTTC. The encoded protein is CASSANRGPYEQYF. The full variable domain, with the rest looked up from reference TRBV7-6 and TRBJ2-7, is GAGVSQSPRYKVTKRGQDVALRCDPISGHVSLYWYRQALGQGPEFLTYFNYEAQQDKSGLPNDRFSAERPEGSISTLTIQRTEQRDSAMYRCASSANRGPYEQYFGPGTRLTVT.

The chain employs TRBV7-3 and TRBJ2-1; unclear D gene. V lost 5 bases to trimming and J lost 5 bases, with 10 bases between them. The CDR3 is 13 amino acids. CDR1 and CDR2 from the germline V gene are SGHTA and FQGTGA. As DNA, the CDR3 is TGTGCCAGCAGCCCGCACTTGGACAATGAGCAGTTCTTC. Protein sequence: CASSPHLDNEQFF.

The chain recombines TRBV11-2 with TRBJ2-5; D call uncertain. V dropped 2 bases and J dropped 11 bases, with 12 bases sitting between them. The CDR3 sequence is 12 residues long. Germline V lookup: CDR1 SGHAT, CDR2 FQNNGV. CDR3 nucleotide sequence: TGTGCCAGCAGCTTAAGCCGGGTTGAGCAGTACTTC. It encodes CASSLSRVEQYF.

This clone appeared many times. Distinct nucleotide sequences in the sample also encode this CDR3. V gene TRBV7-2 combines with J gene TRBJ1-3; perhaps TRBD1 as D (5 bases). CDR3 length: 17 amino acids. Trimming shortened V by 1 base and J by 0 bases, and 13 bases separated the two germline ends. Germline loops: CDR1 SGHTA, CDR2 FQGNSA. The CDR3 is CASSLVGTGFSGNTIYF. The CDR3 DNA reads TGTGCCAGCAGCTTAGTGGGGACGGGTTTCTCTGGAAACACCATATATTTT.

This clone was recorded once. The V and J genes are TRBV18 and TRBJ1-1; 7 positions match TRBD1. Germline V gene sequence: CDR1 KGHSH, CDR2 LQKENI. The V gene end was trimmed by 6 bases and the J gene end by 11 bases; junction bases not matched to a gene: 6. The CDR3 length is 11 residues. The CDR3 DNA follows: TGTGCCAGCTCGGCAACAGGGGTGGCTTTCTTT. Its protein product is CASSATGVAFF.

The gene calls are TRBV5-4 and TRBJ2-6; no clear D gene. The CDR3 length is 16 residues. Germline CDR1 reads SGHNT; CDR2 reads YYREEE (reference sequence). The V and J ends lost 4 bases and 2 bases respectively, with 13 bases between them. This CDR3 reads CASSLRLSPGANVLTF. The CDR3 DNA reads TGTGCCAGCAGCCTTAGACTCAGCCCTGGGGCCAACGTCCTGACTTTC. The whole variable domain, remainder taken from reference TRBV5-4 and TRBJ2-6, is ETGVTQSPTHLIKTRGQQVTLRCSSQSGHNTVSWYQQALGQGPQFIFQYYREEENGRGNFPPRFSGLQFPNYSSELNVNALELDDSALYLCASSLRLSPGANVLTFGAGSRLTVL.